The 18 T cell receptor beta chains listed next were all sequenced from one sample in a study of Graves' ophthalmopathy and Graves' hyperthyroidism. Investigators amplified TCR beta CDR3 regions from RNA transcripts. HTBI primers primed a first-round RT-PCR, and a second-round multiplex PCR followed. TCRdb used MiXCR to reprocess the multiplex PCR reads, holding one entry per CDR3 protein. Of under 400,000 distinct CDR3 sequences listed, about a sixth were seen once; the top ten hold 9% to 15%. Sequencing was performed on peripheral blood. These receptor sequences come from an adult man with Graves' ophthalmopathy.

This clonotype was detected a few times. This sequence joins TRBV14 and TRBJ1-3; D call uncertain. With 0 bases removed from V and 0 bases from J, the gap between germline ends came to 6 bases. Germline loops: CDR1 SGHDN, CDR2 FVKESK. This CDR3 comprises 15 residues. CDR3 in amino acids: CASSQEGSSGNTIYF. The CDR3 DNA reads as TGTGCCAGCAGCCAAGAAGGAAGCTCTGGAAACACCATATATTTT.

This clonotype was observed many times. One junction end disagrees with the germline gene, perhaps due to a read error. The chain joins TRBV14 to TRBJ2-7; D possibly corresponds to TRBD2 (6 bases). The CDR3 covers 13 residues. CDR1 is SGHDN, CDR2 FVKESK, per germline. The CDR3 DNA reads TGTGCCAGCAGCCAAGATGGATCGGGGGAGCAGTACTTT. Translated: CASSQDGSGEQYF.

This clonotype was observed once. This chain links TRBV28 with TRBJ1-2; D may be TRBD1 (5 bases). This CDR3 contains 14 residues. Looked up from germline, CDR1 is MDHEN and CDR2 is SYDVKM. V lost 5 bases and J lost 5, with 15 bases in between. CDR3: CASSHDDGGYGYTF. As DNA, the CDR3 is TGTGCCAGCAGTCATGATGATGGGGGATATGGCTACACCTTC.

This rearrangement joins TRBV28 to TRBJ2-7; the match to TRBD2 covers 9 bases. Germline CDR1 reads MDHEN; CDR2 reads SYDVKM. The J segment lost 2 bases and the V segment lost 5 bases, leaving 7 bases of the junction unmatched. CDR3 length: 15 residues. Here the CDR3 DNA reads TGTGCCAGCAGTCCTCTCCGCGGGAGGGCCTACGAGCAGTACTTC. It is translated as CASSPLRGRAYEQYF.

This clonotype was counted only a few times. This chain uses TRBV9 with TRBJ2-7; 8 bases align to TRBD2. The germline V gene has CDR1 SGDLS and CDR2 YYNGEE. The CDR3 covers 16 residues. V shed 0 bases, J shed 6 bases, and the junction held 11 bases outside the gene matches. As DNA, the CDR3 is TGTGCCAGCAGCGTAGGAGTGGGACTAGTAGAGGTCGAGCAGTACTTC. Residues: CASSVGVGLVEVEQYF. Full variable domain (rest looked up from reference TRBV9 and TRBJ2-7): DSGVTQTPKHLITATGQRVTLRCSPRSGDLSVYWYQQSLDQGLQFLIQYYNGEERAKGNILERFSAQQFPDLHSELNLSSLELGDSALYFCASSVGVGLVEVEQYFGPGTRLTVT.

This clonotype has a count of ten or more. V is TRBV6-5 and J is TRBJ1-5; 7 bases are shared with TRBD1. Losses at the gene ends were 0 bases for V and 3 bases for J; bases not matched to a gene: 8. The length of the CDR3 is 17 residues. In germline, CDR1 is MNHEY, CDR2 SVGAGI. CDR3 nucleotide sequence: TGTGCCAGCAGTTACTCTGGACAGGCCCTTCCCAATCAGCCCCAGCATTTT. Protein: CASSYSGQALPNQPQHF.

This clonotype was recorded at least ten times. J is TRBJ2-7 and V is TRBV3-1; 9 bases are shared with TRBD1. The V gene end was trimmed by 2 bases and the J gene end by 7 bases; junction bases not matched to a gene: 6. The CDR3 is made up of 14 amino acids. In germline, CDR1 is LGHDT, CDR2 YNNKEL (reference sequence). This CDR3 is CASSQPQGAREQYF. The CDR3 DNA sequence: TGTGCCAGCAGCCAACCACAGGGGGCACGGGAGCAGTACTTC.

This clonotype was recorded many times. The chain couples TRBV5-5 to TRBJ1-2, with no clear D. V was trimmed by 0 bases and J by 2 bases, leaving 2 bases between them. In germline, CDR1 is SGHKS, CDR2 YYEKEE (reference sequence). The CDR3 runs 12 residues. The CDR3 loop is CASSLENYGYTF. The CDR3 DNA is TGTGCCAGCAGCTTGGAGAACTATGGCTACACCTTC.

This clonotype was seen at least ten times. The gene calls are TRBV9 and TRBJ2-7, with 12 bases matching TRBD2. Losses at the gene ends were 0 bases for V and 4 bases for J; bases not matched to a gene: 5. Germline assignment: CDR1 SGDLS and CDR2 YYNGEE. This CDR3 is 16 amino acids long. The CDR3 DNA sequence: TGTGCCAGCAGCGTAGGACTAGCGGGAGACTCGTACGAGCAGTACTTC. Its translation is CASSVGLAGDSYEQYF.

The rearrangement joins TRBV19 to TRBJ1-2, with D perhaps matching TRBD1 (5 bases). V lost 11 bases to trimming and J lost 0 bases, with 19 bases between them. This CDR3 comprises 15 residues. Germline assignment: CDR1 LNHDA and CDR2 SQIVND (reference sequence). CDR3 in DNA: TGTGCCCCAAAAACGGGATTGGGGGCTAACTATGGCTACACCTTC. Translation: CAPKTGLGANYGYTF.

This clonotype was observed many times. J is TRBJ1-5 and V is TRBV6-2 or TRBV6-3; TRBD1 is a possible D gene (5 bases). The V and J ends lost 7 bases and 4 bases respectively, with 14 bases between them. This CDR3 is 14 amino acids long. The germline CDR1 and CDR2 sequences are MNHEY and SVGEGT. This CDR3 is CASNVRGRNQPQHF. The CDR3 DNA follows: TGTGCCAGCAATGTGCGGGGACGGAATCAGCCCCAGCATTTT.

This clonotype was recorded at least ten times. The rearrangement uses TRBV6-5 and TRBJ2-7; a possible D gene is TRBD2 (5 bases). Germline-derived CDR1 and CDR2 are MNHEY and SVGAGI. V was clipped by 2 bases and J by 1 base, with 6 bases between them. This CDR3 has 13 residues. The DNA for the CDR3 is TGTGCCAGCAGTTACGAGCGGTCCTACGAGCAGTACTTC. Encoded protein: CASSYERSYEQYF.

This clonotype was recorded at least ten times. The V and J genes are TRBV20-1 and TRBJ2-5; D perhaps matches TRBD1 (5 bases). Looked up from germline, CDR1 is DFQATT and CDR2 is SNEGSKA (reference sequence). Trimming left V 3 bases short and J 7 bases short, with 12 bases between. CDR3 size: 12 residues. DNA for the CDR3: TGCAGTGCTAGTAGAGACCAGGGGACCCAGTACTTC. Translating gives CSASRDQGTQYF.

This clonotype was recorded many times. The chain has TRBV12-3 or TRBV12-4 and TRBJ2-5; 7 bases are a match to TRBD1. The CDR3 length is 17 residues. The J segment lost 8 bases and the V segment lost 5 bases, leaving 20 bases of the junction unmatched. CDR3 region: CASSRPALRDRERTQYF. The CDR3 region has the DNA TGTGCCAGCAGTCGCCCCGCTCTCCGGGACAGAGAACGCACCCAGTACTTC.

This clonotype was seen a single time. V is TRBV6-1 and J is TRBJ2-5, with 9 bases that match TRBD2. Germline trimming cut 6 bases from V and 5 bases from J; bases unmatched to any gene: 13. The CDR3 consists of 16 residues. From germline, CDR1 is MNHNS and CDR2 SASEGT. The CDR3 loop is CASSGFSGGGRETQYF. The CDR3 coding sequence is TGTGCCAGCAGCGGATTTAGCGGGGGAGGCCGGGAGACCCAGTACTTC.

This clonotype was found many times. The rearrangement uses TRBV15 and TRBJ2-2; D might be TRBD1 (5 bases). This CDR3 comprises 15 residues. CDR1 is LNHNV and CDR2 is YYDKDF in the germline V gene (reference sequence). V lost 4 bases, J lost 1 base, and 10 bases lay in between. This CDR3 is CATSKAGMNTGELFF. The DNA for the CDR3 is TGTGCCACCAGCAAAGCAGGGATGAACACCGGGGAGCTGTTTTTT.

This clonotype was counted many times. The CDR3: CASSQDVTGTDNSPLHF. The CDR3 bases are TGCGCCAGCAGCCAAGACGTGACAGGGACCGATAATTCACCCCTCCACTTT. This chain uses TRBV4-3 with TRBJ1-6; 7 bases map to TRBD1. The V and J ends lost 0 bases and 5 bases, in that order; junction bases with no gene match: 7. CDR1 is LGHNA, CDR2 YSLEER, per germline. The CDR3 is 17 residues long.

This clonotype has at least ten counts. The gene calls are TRBV7-2 and TRBJ1-5; 8 bases line up with TRBD1. The CDR3 sequence is 15 residues long. J lost 4 bases, V lost 4 bases, and 6 bases had no gene match. The germline V gene encodes CDR1 SGHTA and CDR2 FQGNSA. The CDR3 DNA reads as TGTGCCAGCAGCTACAGGGGGGACCCAAATCAGCCCCAGCATTTT. It translates to CASSYRGDPNQPQHF.